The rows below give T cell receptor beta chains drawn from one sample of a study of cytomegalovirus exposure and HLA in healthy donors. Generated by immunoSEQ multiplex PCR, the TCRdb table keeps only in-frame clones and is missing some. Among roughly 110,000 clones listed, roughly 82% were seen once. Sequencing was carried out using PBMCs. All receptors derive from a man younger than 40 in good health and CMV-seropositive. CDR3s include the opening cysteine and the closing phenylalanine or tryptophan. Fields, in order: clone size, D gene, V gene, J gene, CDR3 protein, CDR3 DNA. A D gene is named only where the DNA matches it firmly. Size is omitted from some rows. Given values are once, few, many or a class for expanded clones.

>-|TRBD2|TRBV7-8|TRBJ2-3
CASSILAGGSRDTQYF
TGTGCCAGCAGCATCCTAGCGGGGGGTTCTAGAGATACGCAGTATTTT
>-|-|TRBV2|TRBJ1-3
CASIPKGGNTIYF
TGTGCCAGCATTCCAAAGGGGGGAAACACCATATATTTT
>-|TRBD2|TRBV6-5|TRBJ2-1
CASRTRASGGYEQFF
TGTGCCAGCAGGACGAGGGCTAGCGGGGGCTATGAGCAGTTCTTC
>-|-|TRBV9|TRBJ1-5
CASSVGVSSNQPQHF
TGTGCCAGCAGCGTAGGAGTTTCTAGCAATCAGCCCCAGCATTTT
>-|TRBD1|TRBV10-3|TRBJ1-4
CAISEYENRGPEKLFF
TGTGCCATCAGTGAATACGAAAACAGGGGGCCTGAAAAACTGTTTTTT
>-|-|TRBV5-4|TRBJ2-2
CASSLGLANTGELFF
TGTGCCAGCAGCTTGGGGTTAGCAAACACCGGGGAGCTGTTTTTT
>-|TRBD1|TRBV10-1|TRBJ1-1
CASGPGQAHTEAFF
TGCGCCAGTGGGCCGGGACAGGCCCACACTGAAGCTTTCTTT
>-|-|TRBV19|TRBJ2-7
CASSRQVSYEQYF
TGTGCCAGTAGCAGACAGGTCTCCTACGAGCAGTACTTC
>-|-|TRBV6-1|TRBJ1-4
CASSARGEKLFF
TGTGCCAGCAGTGCCAGGGGTGAAAAACTGTTTTTT
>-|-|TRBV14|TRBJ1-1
CASSPISGGGANTEAFF
TGTGCCAGCAGCCCGATCTCCGGCGGGGGAGCGAACACTGAAGCTTTCTTT
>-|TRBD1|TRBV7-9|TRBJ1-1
CASSFWTGGTEAFF
TGTGCCAGCAGCTTTTGGACAGGGGGGACTGAAGCTTTCTTT
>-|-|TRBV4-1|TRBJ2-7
CASSQDRGLSYEQYF
TGCGCCAGCAGCCAAGACAGGGGCCTCTCCTACGAGCAGTACTTC
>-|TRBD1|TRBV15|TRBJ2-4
CATSTRTGQNSQYF
TGTGCCACCAGCACCAGGACAGGCCAGAACAGTCAGTACTTC
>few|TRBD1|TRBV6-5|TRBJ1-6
CASYGEPTGVSPLHF
TGTGCCAGCTACGGCGAACCGACAGGGGTTTCACCCCTCCACTTT
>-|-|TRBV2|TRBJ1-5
CASRALEGINQPQHF
TGTGCCAGCAGGGCCCTTGAGGGAATCAATCAGCCCCAGCATTTT
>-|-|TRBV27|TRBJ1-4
CASSSGEKLFF
TGTGCCAGCAGTTCAGGGGAAAAACTGTTTTTT
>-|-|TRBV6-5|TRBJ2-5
CASSYGARWETQYF
TGTGCCAGCAGTTACGGGGCCCGATGGGAGACCCAGTACTTC
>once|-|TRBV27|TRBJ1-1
CASSFRLPLGKNTEAFF
TGTGCCAGCAGTTTCCGTTTACCCCTCGGTAAGAACACTGAAGCTTTCTTT
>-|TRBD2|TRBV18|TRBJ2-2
CASSPDGLANTGELFF
TGTGCCAGCTCACCCGACGGACTAGCGAACACCGGGGAGCTGTTTTTT
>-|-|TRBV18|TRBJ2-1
CASSSGLNEQFF
TGTGCCAGCTCATCCGGGTTAAATGAGCAGTTCTTC
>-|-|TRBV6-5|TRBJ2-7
CASSLTYRVEQYF
TGTGCCAGCAGTTTAACTTACAGGGTCGAGCAGTACTTC
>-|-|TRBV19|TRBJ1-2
CASSIRVLTEGYTF
TGTGCCAGTAGTATACGGGTACTGACGGAGGGCTACACCTTC
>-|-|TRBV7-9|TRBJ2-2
CASSLLGPGELFF
TGTGCCAGCAGCTTATTGGGGCCCGGGGAGCTGTTTTTT
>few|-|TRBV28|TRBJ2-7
CASSLIVSGSEQYF
TGTGCCAGCAGTTTAATTGTCAGTGGCTCCGAGCAGTACTTC
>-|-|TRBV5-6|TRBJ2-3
CASSISTAFSTYTQYF
TGTGCCAGCAGCATATCCACGGCTTTTAGCACTTATACGCAGTATTTT
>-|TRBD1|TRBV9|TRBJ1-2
CASSKGNRGFSNYGYTF
TGTGCCAGCAGCAAAGGGAACAGGGGCTTTTCAAACTATGGCTACACCTTC
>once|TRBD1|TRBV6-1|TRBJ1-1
CASSGQGTVNTEAFF
TGTGCCAGCAGTGGACAGGGGACGGTGAACACTGAAGCTTTCTTT
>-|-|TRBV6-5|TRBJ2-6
CASYHGGSGANVLTF
TGTGCCAGCTACCACGGGGGCTCTGGGGCCAACGTCCTGACTTTC
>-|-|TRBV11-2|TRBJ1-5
CASSLERGNQPQHF
TGTGCCAGCAGCTTAGAACGGGGGAATCAGCCCCAGCATTTT
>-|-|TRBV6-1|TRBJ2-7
CASQAGLATYEQYF
TGTGCCAGCCAGGCAGGGTTGGCAACCTACGAGCAGTACTTC
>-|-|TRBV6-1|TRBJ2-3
CASSELAGTSTDTQYF
TGTGCCAGCAGTGAACTGGCGGGGACTAGCACAGATACGCAGTATTTT
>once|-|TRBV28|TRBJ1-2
CASNGEGRVTYGYTF
TGTGCCAGCAATGGCGAAGGCAGGGTAACCTATGGCTACACCTTC